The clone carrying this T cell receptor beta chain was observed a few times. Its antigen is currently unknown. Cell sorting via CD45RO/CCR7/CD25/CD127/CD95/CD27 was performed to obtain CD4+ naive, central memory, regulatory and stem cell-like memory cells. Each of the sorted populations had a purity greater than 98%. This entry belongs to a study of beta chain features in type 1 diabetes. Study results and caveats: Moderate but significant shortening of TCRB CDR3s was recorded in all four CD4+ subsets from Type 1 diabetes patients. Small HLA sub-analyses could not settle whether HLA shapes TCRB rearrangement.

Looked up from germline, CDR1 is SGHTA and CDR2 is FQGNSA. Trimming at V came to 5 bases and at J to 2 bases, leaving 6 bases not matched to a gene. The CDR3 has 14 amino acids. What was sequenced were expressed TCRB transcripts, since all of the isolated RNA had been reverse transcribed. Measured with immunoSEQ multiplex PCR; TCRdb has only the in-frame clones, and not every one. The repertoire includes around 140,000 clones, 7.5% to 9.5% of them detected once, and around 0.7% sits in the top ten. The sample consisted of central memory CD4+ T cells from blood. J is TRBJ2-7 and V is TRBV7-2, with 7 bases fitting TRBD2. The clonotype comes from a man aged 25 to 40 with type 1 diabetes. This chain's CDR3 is CASSRLAGAYEQYF. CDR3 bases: TGTGCCAGCAGCCGACTCGCGGGGGCCTACGAGCAGTACTTC.